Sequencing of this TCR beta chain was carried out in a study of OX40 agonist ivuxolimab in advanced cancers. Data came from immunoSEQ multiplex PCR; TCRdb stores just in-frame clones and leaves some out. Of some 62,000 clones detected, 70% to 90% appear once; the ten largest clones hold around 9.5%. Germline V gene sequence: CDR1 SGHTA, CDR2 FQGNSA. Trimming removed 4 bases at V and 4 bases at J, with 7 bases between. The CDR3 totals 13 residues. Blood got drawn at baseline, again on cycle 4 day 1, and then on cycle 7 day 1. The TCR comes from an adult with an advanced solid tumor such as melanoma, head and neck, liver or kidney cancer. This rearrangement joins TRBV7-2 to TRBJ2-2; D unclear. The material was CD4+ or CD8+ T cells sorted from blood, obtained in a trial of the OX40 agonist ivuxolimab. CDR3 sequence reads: CASSSHSTGELFF. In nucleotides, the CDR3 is TGTGCCAGCAGCTCCCATTCCACCGGGGAGCTGTTTTTT.